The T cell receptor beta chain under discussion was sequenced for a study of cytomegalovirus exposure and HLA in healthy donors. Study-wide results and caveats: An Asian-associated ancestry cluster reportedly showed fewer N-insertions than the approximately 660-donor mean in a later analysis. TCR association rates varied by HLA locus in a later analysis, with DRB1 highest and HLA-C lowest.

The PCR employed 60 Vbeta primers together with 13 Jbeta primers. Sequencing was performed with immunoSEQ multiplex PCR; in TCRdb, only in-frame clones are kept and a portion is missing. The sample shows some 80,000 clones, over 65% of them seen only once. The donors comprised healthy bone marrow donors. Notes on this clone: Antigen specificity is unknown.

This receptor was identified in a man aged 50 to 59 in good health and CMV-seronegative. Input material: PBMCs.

This chain's CDR3 is CAIALNSGTSANNEQFF. CDR3 sequence (DNA): TGTGCCATCGCTCTAAATTCCGGGACTAGCGCCAACAATGAGCAGTTCTTC. This rearrangement joins TRBV10-3 to TRBJ2-1; 10 bases agree with TRBD2. The CDR3 totals 17 residues. CDR1 is ENHRY, CDR2 SYGVKD, per germline. The ends lost 8 bases at V and 5 bases at J; junction bases unmatched: 15.